These T cell receptor beta chains were read from a single sample in a study of blood T cell repertoires in COVID-19. TCRdb's table, derived via immunoSEQ multiplex PCR, lists solely in-frame clones and lacks some. The table shows some 300,000 clones, with roughly nine tenths occurring only once. The specimen was PBMCs or T cells enriched from blood (not recorded which). The receptor set was obtained from a woman aged 35 to 49 who had recovered from COVID-19. Each CDR3 is given with its conserved first and last residue. Fields, in order: J gene, clone size, V gene, CDR3 protein. Not every row has a clone size; where given, it reads once, few, many or a size class.

j_gene: TRBJ1-1
abundance: .
v_gene: TRBV5-1
CDR3aa: CASSLGPGNTEAFF

j_gene: TRBJ1-2
abundance: .
v_gene: TRBV19
CDR3aa: CASSMGRFNFYGYTF

j_gene: TRBJ1-2
abundance: .
v_gene: TRBV6-5
CDR3aa: CASISTGFANYGYTF

j_gene: TRBJ2-7
abundance: few
v_gene: TRBV5-1
CDR3aa: CASSLGYSSYEQYF

j_gene: TRBJ1-5
abundance: .
v_gene: TRBV6-1
CDR3aa: CASSEVQGGNQPQHF

j_gene: TRBJ1-1
abundance: .
v_gene: TRBV21-1
CDR3aa: CASRVPTMTYMNTEAFF

j_gene: TRBJ2-1
abundance: .
v_gene: TRBV7-9
CDR3aa: CASSLGEVHFF

j_gene: TRBJ1-6
abundance: .
v_gene: TRBV7-9
CDR3aa: CASSSRQRDSPLHF

j_gene: TRBJ1-3
abundance: .
v_gene: TRBV9
CDR3aa: CASSAGGTSGNTIYF

j_gene: TRBJ2-3
abundance: .
v_gene: TRBV4-1
CDR3aa: CASSQFTSGRGTDTQYF

j_gene: TRBJ1-6
abundance: .
v_gene: TRBV6-5
CDR3aa: CASSYSGGRISPLHF

j_gene: TRBJ2-1
abundance: .
v_gene: TRBV5-1
CDR3aa: CASSQKTAGDPPGWNEQFF

j_gene: TRBJ2-3
abundance: .
v_gene: TRBV5-5
CDR3aa: CASSLGRTDTQYF

j_gene: TRBJ1-3
abundance: .
v_gene: TRBV7-2
CDR3aa: CASSLGTGNRDTIYF

j_gene: TRBJ2-7
abundance: .
v_gene: TRBV9
CDR3aa: CASSGPGQTNYEQYF

j_gene: TRBJ1-6
abundance: .
v_gene: TRBV7-2
CDR3aa: CASSGWTGVNSPLHF

j_gene: TRBJ1-1
abundance: .
v_gene: TRBV30
CDR3aa: CAWSRTPNTEAFF

j_gene: TRBJ2-2
abundance: many
v_gene: TRBV4-1
CDR3aa: CASSQGPLAGGLHTGELFF

j_gene: TRBJ2-2
abundance: .
v_gene: TRBV29-1
CDR3aa: CSVAKRGHTGELFF

j_gene: TRBJ2-5
abundance: .
v_gene: TRBV12-5
CDR3aa: CASAGETQYF